This T cell receptor beta chain was sequenced in a study of beta chain features in type 1 diabetes. Study as a whole: The number of sorted cells examined across all samples was around 98 million.

Whole-study results and caveats: For patients, the naive, central memory and Treg TCRB repertoires appeared more alike than for healthy donors. Possibly, sequencing cDNA over-represented cells that had high TCR expression levels. Junctions at VDJ sites from type 1 diabetes patients had fewer insertions and more deletions.

Reverse transcribing all isolated RNA meant expressed TCRB transcripts were sequenced. The data were produced by immunoSEQ multiplex PCR, yet TCRdb's version contains in-frame clones alone and is incomplete. The sample consists of around 290,000 clones, 8% of them appearing once. V was shortened by 5 bases and J by 3 bases, with 10 bases between the two germline ends. The CDR3 runs to 13 residues. Germline V gene sequence: CDR1 KGHSH, CDR2 LQKENI. In this sample, this clone turned up a few times. The antigen remains unidentified. J is TRBJ1-1 and V is TRBV18; unclear D gene. The source material was central memory CD4+ T cells from blood. The origin of this receptor is a young woman in good health. In DNA, the CDR3 is TGTGCCAGCTCAGAAAACTCGGACACTGAAGCTTTCTTT. This gives the protein CASSENSDTEAFF.